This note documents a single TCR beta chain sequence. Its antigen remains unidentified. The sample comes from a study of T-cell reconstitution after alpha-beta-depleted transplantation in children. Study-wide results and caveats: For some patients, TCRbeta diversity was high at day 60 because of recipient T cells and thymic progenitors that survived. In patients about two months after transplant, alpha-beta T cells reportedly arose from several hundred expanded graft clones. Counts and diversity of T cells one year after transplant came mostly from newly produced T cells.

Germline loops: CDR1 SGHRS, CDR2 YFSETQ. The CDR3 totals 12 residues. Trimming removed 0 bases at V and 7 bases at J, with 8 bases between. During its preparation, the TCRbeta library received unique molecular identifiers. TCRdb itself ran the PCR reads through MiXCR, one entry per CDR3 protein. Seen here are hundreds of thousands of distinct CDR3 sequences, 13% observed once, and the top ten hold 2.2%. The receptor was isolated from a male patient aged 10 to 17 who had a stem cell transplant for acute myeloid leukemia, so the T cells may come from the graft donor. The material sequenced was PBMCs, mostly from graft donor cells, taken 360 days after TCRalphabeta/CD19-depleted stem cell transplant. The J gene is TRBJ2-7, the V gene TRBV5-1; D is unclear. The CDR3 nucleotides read TGCGCCAGCAGCTTGGCCGAGGAGGAGCAGTACTTC. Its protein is CASSLAEEEQYF. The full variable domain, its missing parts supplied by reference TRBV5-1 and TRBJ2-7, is KAGVTQTPRYLIKTRGQQVTLSCSPISGHRSVSWYQQTPGQGLQFLFEYFSETQRNKGNFPGRFSGRQFSNSRSEMNVSTLELGDSALYLCASSLAEEEQYFGPGTRLTVT.